A selection of T cell receptor beta chains follows, all from one sample in a study of OX40 agonist ivuxolimab in advanced cancers. Generated by immunoSEQ multiplex PCR, the TCRdb table keeps only in-frame clones and is missing some. The sample records tens of thousands of clones, about 83% being singletons. Sequencing used CD4+ or CD8+ T cells sorted from blood, obtained in a trial of the OX40 agonist ivuxolimab. These receptor sequences come from an adult with an advanced solid tumor such as melanoma, head and neck, liver or kidney cancer. Both conserved end residues are trimmed from each CDR3. Not all rows give a size; the values are once, few, many and, for expanded clones, a class.

>TRBJ2-3|.|TRBV6-1
ASSEVLAGRTDTQY
>TRBJ1-3|.|TRBV7-2
ASTAGPGNTIY
>TRBJ2-7|.|TRBV28
ASTARDRAAYEQY
>TRBJ1-2|many|TRBV5-5
ASSTDGYTGYT
>TRBJ2-2|.|TRBV4-2
ASSQDSGRNTGELF
>TRBJ1-6|.|TRBV6-5
ASTPNPGNSPLH
>TRBJ1-5|.|TRBV28
ASSFIGGGVRQPQH
>TRBJ1-3|.|TRBV7-2
ASSSSLGTGNTIY
>TRBJ2-1|.|TRBV18
ASSPQALNEQF
>TRBJ2-7|.|TRBV30
AWSLSEGDEQY
>TRBJ2-3|.|TRBV7-3
ASSLDYSSTDTQY
>TRBJ1-3|few|TRBV11-3
ASSPHRDSSGNTIY
>TRBJ1-5|many|TRBV30
AWRGTGPQH